These 4 T cell receptor beta chains originate from one sample sequenced in a study of T cell repertoires in cytomegalovirus infection. The antigens these receptors bind are not known. One entry per CDR3 protein results from TCRdb running MiXCR on the reads. Seen here are approximately 270,000 distinct CDR3 sequences, roughly a fifth observed once, and the top ten hold around 20%. The sample consisted of cultured PBMCs, taken from culture after CMV antigen stimulation. The receptors were gathered from a human donor in good health (CMV status not recorded). Some clones in this sample may be carry-over from other donors' samples.

This clonotype was detected a few times. The chain joins TRBV7-8 to TRBJ1-5; D is unresolved. This CDR3 is 13 amino acids long. CDR1 is SGHVS, CDR2 FQNEAQ, per germline. The V end was cut by 4 bases, the J end by 6 bases, with 10 bases between. CDR3 amino acids: CASSSGTPQPQHF. The CDR3 region has the DNA TGTGCCAGCAGCTCAGGAACTCCTCAGCCCCAGCATTTT.

V usage is TRBV7-9 and J usage is TRBJ2-5, with D perhaps given as TRBD1 or TRBD2 (6 bases each). V lost 10 bases, J lost 3 bases, and 12 bases lay in between. In germline, CDR1 is SEHNR, CDR2 FQNEAQ (reference sequence). The length of the CDR3 is 12 residues. CDR3 amino acids: CATWRGKETQYF. The CDR3 DNA follows: TGTGCCACGTGGAGGGGGAAAGAGACCCAGTACTTC.

The chain has TRBV5-1 and TRBJ2-5, with 7 bases matching TRBD1. The V and J ends lost 4 bases and 3 bases, in that order; junction bases with no gene match: 9. The CDR3 covers 15 residues. In germline, CDR1 is SGHRS, CDR2 YFSETQ. CDR3 coding DNA: TGCGCCAGCAGCGTACCGGGACAGAAGAAAGAGACCCAGTACTTC. This codes for CASSVPGQKKETQYF.

The chain carries TRBV7-9 and TRBJ1-4, with a tentative D call TRBD1 (6 bases). Germline CDR1 is SEHNR and CDR2 is FQNEAQ (reference sequence). The CDR3 contains 16 residues. V was clipped by 2 bases and J by 0 bases, with 10 bases between them. The CDR3 sequence: CASSLRDIPTNEKLFF. The CDR3 nucleotides read TGTGCCAGCAGCTTACGGGACATCCCAACTAATGAAAAACTGTTTTTT. Full variable domain (outside the CDR3, taken from reference TRBV7-9 and TRBJ1-4): DTGVSQNPRHKITKRGQNVTFRCDPISEHNRLYWYRQTLGQGPEFLTYFQNEAQLEKSRLLSDRFSAERPKGSFSTLEIQRTEQGDSAMYLCASSLRDIPTNEKLFFGSGTQLSVL.